The 8 T cell receptor beta chains reported below all come from one sample, sequenced in a study of identical twins. TCRdb reanalysed the 5' RACE reads using MiXCR and keeps one entry per CDR3 protein. The sample lists hundreds of thousands of distinct CDR3 sequences, roughly 20% occurring once. These data were likewise used in another study, on T cells expressing NK-cell markers.

The sequenced sample was PBMCs. These receptors all stem from a woman younger than 30 in good health.

The CDR3 protein is CASSIAGTPAHGFF. As DNA, the CDR3 is TGTGCCAGCAGCATCGCCGGGACCCCAGCCCACGGGTTCTTC. This rearrangement joins TRBV6-2 or TRBV6-3 to TRBJ2-1, with D perhaps being TRBD1 or TRBD2 (5 bases each). The CDR3 is 14 amino acids. Per the germline V gene, CDR1 is MNHEY and CDR2 is SVGEGT. Trimming stripped 6 bases from V and 15 bases from J, with 24 bases between.

The rearrangement links TRBV5-6 to TRBJ2-5, with 8 bases aligning to TRBD1. J lost 5 bases, V lost 4 bases, and 10 bases had no gene match. The CDR3 is made up of 15 amino acids. Germline values: CDR1 SGHDT, CDR2 YYEEEE. The DNA of the CDR3 is TGTGCCAGCAGCCATGGACAGGGTTTGTCGGAGACCCAGTACTTC. Its protein product is CASSHGQGLSETQYF.

This clonotype came up a few times. V gene TRBV7-2 combines with J gene TRBJ2-7; 7 bases match TRBD2. CDR3 length: 14 residues. The germline gives CDR1 SGHTA, CDR2 FQGNSA. Trimming removed 2 bases from V and 6 bases from J; junction bases left unmatched: 7. In nucleotides, the CDR3 is TGTGCCAGCAGCTTACAAGCGGGAAGGCTCGAGCAGTACTTC. Translation: CASSLQAGRLEQYF.

The CDR3 protein is CSARRGLAGVEQFF. The CDR3 DNA is TGCAGTGCTAGACGCGGACTAGCGGGAGTAGAGCAGTTCTTC. This sequence joins TRBV20-1 and TRBJ2-1; 13 nucleotides agree with TRBD2. The CDR3 consists of 14 residues. Germline lookup yields CDR1 DFQATT and CDR2 SNEGSKA (reference sequence). V was clipped by 2 bases and J by 10 bases; unmatched bases: 5.

The CDR3 region is CASSGGTRSPRGQFF. DNA of the CDR3: TGTGCCAGCAGCGGGGGGACCCGCTCCCCGAGGGGGCAGTTCTTC. This chain connects TRBV9 to TRBJ2-1, with D perhaps assigned TRBD1 or TRBD2 (5 bases each). CDR1 is SGDLS and CDR2 is YYNGEE in the germline V gene. The V gene lost 3 bases and the J gene lost 12 bases, with 22 bases spanning the gap. This CDR3 is built from 15 residues. The full variable domain, completed using reference TRBV9 and TRBJ2-1, is DSGVTQTPKHLITATGQRVTLRCSPRSGDLSVYWYQQSLDQGLQFLIQYYNGEERAKGNILERFSAQQFPDLHSELNLSSLELGDSALYFCASSGGTRSPRGQFFGPGTRLTVL.

This clonotype appeared many times. The chain couples TRBV10-3 to TRBJ2-1; the match to TRBD1 covers 9 bases. V lost 7 bases to trimming and J lost 6 bases; unmatched junction nucleotides: 7. Germline lookup yields CDR1 ENHRY and CDR2 SYGVKD. The CDR3 length is 14 residues. CDR3 amino acids: CAITAGTGSNEQFF. As DNA, the CDR3 is TGTGCCATCACCGCCGGGACAGGGAGCAATGAGCAGTTCTTC.

This clonotype was seen at least ten times. V gene TRBV9 combines with J gene TRBJ2-1; 7 bases match TRBD2. CDR1 is SGDLS, CDR2 YYNGEE, per germline. This CDR3 has 18 residues. V trimming: 0 bases; J trimming: 2 bases; junction bases outside the gene matches: 11. DNA for the CDR3: TGTGCCAGCAGCGTAGGCGACGGCGGGGCGGGAGCCTACAATGAGCAGTTCTTC. Protein product: CASSVGDGGAGAYNEQFF.

This clonotype has just a few counts. The rearrangement joins TRBV12-3 or TRBV12-4 to TRBJ2-5; 7 bases are a match to TRBD1. This CDR3 is built from 12 residues. The ends lost 7 bases at V and 3 bases at J; junction bases unmatched: 2. CDR3 coding DNA: TGTGCCAGCACCCAGGGGGAAGAGACCCAGTACTTC. Translating it yields CASTQGEETQYF.